Sequencing of this T cell receptor beta chain was carried out in a study of Graves' ophthalmopathy and Graves' hyperthyroidism. General study results and limits: Appearing in blood as well were most expanded thyroid clonotypes above 0.001 frequency.

Transcripts of RNA were the source for amplifying TCR beta CDR3 regions. HTBI primers primed a first-round RT-PCR, and a second-round multiplex PCR followed. TCRdb reprocessed the multiplex PCR reads with MiXCR, giving one entry per CDR3 protein. The table shows hundreds of thousands of distinct CDR3 sequences, with 20% to 25% occurring only once. This clonotype appeared many times. Its antigen is still unknown. Absence of ophthalmopathy within 18 months of follow-up defined stable hyperthyroidism. From fresh peripheral blood, about 10 ml in volume, the PBMCs were obtained. Looked up from germline, CDR1 is MDHEN and CDR2 is SYDVKM. The V and J ends lost 6 bases and 4 bases respectively, with 15 bases between them. This CDR3 region has 14 residues.

The chain joins TRBV28 to TRBJ1-1; perhaps TRBD1 as D (5 bases). The specimen was peripheral blood. The sequence came from a woman aged 18-29 years with stable Graves' hyperthyroidism. Some clones in this sample may be carry-over from other donors' samples. CDR3 in DNA: TGTGCCAGCAGACCCCATTACGGGGGCACTGAAGCTTTCTTT. Translated: CASRPHYGGTEAFF.